The following is a TCR beta chain sequence with its context. Antigen specificity is unknown. Germline V CDR1 and CDR2: MNHEY, SVGAGI. The CDR3 length is 15 residues. V lost 6 bases, J lost 4 bases, and 19 bases lay in between. Unique molecular identifiers were incorporated into the prepared TCRbeta library. TCRdb re-analysed the PCR reads in MiXCR, keeping a single row per CDR3 protein. The sample has roughly 420,000 distinct CDR3 sequences, under 20% seen once; the top ten hold roughly 27%. The record originates from a study of T-cell reconstitution after alpha-beta-depleted transplantation in children. Study-level findings and limits: T-cell counts and diversity at one year post-transplant came mainly from newly produced T cells.

The source was PBMCs, mostly from graft donor cells, collected 360 days after TCRalphabeta/CD19-depleted stem cell transplant. J is TRBJ2-7 and V is TRBV6-5, with D perhaps TRBD2 (7 bases). The receptor comes from a boy younger than two who had a stem cell transplant for Wiskott-Aldrich syndrome, so the T cells may come from the graft donor. The CDR3: CASRRGGPYLYEQYF. Written as DNA, the CDR3 is TGTGCCAGCAGACGCGGGGGCCCCTATCTTTACGAGCAGTACTTC.